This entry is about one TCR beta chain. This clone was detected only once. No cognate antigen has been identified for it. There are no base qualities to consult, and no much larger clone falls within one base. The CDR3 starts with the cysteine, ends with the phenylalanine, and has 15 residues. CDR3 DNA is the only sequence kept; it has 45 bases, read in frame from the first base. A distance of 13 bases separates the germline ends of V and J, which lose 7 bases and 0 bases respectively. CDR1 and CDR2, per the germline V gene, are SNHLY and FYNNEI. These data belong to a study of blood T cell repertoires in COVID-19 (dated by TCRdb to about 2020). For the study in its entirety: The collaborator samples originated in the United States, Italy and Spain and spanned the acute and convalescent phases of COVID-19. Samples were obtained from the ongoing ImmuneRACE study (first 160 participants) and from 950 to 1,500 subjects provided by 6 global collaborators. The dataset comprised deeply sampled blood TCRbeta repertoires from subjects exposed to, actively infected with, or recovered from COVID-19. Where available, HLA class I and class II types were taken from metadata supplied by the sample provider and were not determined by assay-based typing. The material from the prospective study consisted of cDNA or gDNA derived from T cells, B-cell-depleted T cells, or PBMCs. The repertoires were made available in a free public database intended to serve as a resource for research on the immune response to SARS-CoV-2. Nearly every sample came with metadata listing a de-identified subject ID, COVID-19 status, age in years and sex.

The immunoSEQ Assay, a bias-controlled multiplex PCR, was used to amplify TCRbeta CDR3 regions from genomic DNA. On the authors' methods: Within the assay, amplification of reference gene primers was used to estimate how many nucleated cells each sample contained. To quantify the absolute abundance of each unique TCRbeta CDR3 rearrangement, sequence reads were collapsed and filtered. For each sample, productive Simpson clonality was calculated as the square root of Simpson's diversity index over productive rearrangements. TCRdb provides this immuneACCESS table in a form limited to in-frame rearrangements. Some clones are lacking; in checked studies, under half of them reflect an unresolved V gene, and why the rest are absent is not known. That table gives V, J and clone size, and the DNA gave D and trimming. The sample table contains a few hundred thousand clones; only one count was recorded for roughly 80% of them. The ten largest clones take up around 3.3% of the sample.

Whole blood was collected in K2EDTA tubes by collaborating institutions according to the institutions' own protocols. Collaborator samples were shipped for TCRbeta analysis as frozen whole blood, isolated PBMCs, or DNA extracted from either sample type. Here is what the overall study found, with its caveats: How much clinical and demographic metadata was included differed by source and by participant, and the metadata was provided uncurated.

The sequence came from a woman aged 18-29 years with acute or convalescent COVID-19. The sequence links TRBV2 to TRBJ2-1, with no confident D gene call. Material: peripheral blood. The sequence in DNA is TGTGCCAGCAAGGCCAGGTCCTCCTCCTACAATGAGCAGTTCTTC. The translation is CASKARSSSYNEQFF.